The rows below give T cell receptor beta chains drawn from one sample of a study of T cells in Graves' hyperthyroidism and ophthalmopathy. TCRdb re-analysed the multiplex PCR reads in MiXCR, keeping a single row per CDR3 protein. The sample lists a few hundred thousand distinct CDR3 sequences, less than 15% occurring once. Material: blood. The receptors shown here come from a woman in her thirties or forties with Graves' hyperthyroidism. Both conserved end residues are part of each CDR3. Fields, in order: D gene, V gene, J gene, clone size, CDR3 protein, CDR3 DNA. A D gene is named only where the DNA matches it firmly. Clone size is shown for a subset of rows, as once, few, many or a class of expanded clone.

NA,TRBV20-1,TRBJ1-4,many,CSAKTLVIEKLFF,TGCAGTGCCAAGACGTTGGTGATCGAAAAACTGTTTTTT
TRBD2,TRBV27,TRBJ2-1,few,CASSSTGGREQFF,TGTGCCAGCAGTAGTACGGGAGGGCGGGAGCAGTTCTTC
TRBD2,TRBV6-5,TRBJ2-1,many,CASSYKRGEARPGQFF,TGTGCCAGCAGTTACAAACGGGGGGAGGCACGTCCCGGGCAGTTCTTC
NA,TRBV7-8,TRBJ1-5,many,CASSRPPGSGQPQHF,TGTGCCAGCAGCCGACCCCCAGGGTCCGGGCAGCCCCAGCATTTT
TRBD1,TRBV10-3,TRBJ1-5,many,CAISELQGNNQPQHF,TGTGCCATCAGTGAGTTACAGGGGAACAATCAGCCCCAGCATTTT
TRBD1,TRBV30,TRBJ1-5,many,CAWSPGQGASQPQHF,TGTGCCTGGAGTCCAGGACAGGGGGCATCTCAGCCCCAGCATTTT
TRBD2,TRBV15,TRBJ2-1,many,CATSRDLGLVNEQFF,TGTGCCACCAGCAGAGATCTGGGACTAGTGAATGAGCAGTTCTTC
NA,TRBV3-1,TRBJ1-3,many,CASSQDIRPSGNTIYF,TGTGCCAGCAGCCAAGATATCCGTCCCTCTGGAAACACCATATATTTT
TRBD2,TRBV5-8,TRBJ2-3,many,CASSLPGLATDTQYF,TGTGCCAGCAGCTTGCCGGGACTAGCTACAGATACGCAGTATTTT
NA,TRBV20-1,TRBJ1-1,many,CSAPFTITNTEAFF,TGCAGTGCTCCTTTTACGATAACAAACACTGAAGCTTTCTTT
TRBD1,TRBV18,TRBJ1-1,many,CASSTGQAGREAFF,TGTGCCAGCTCCACAGGACAGGCGGGAAGGGAAGCTTTCTTT
TRBD1,TRBV11-2,TRBJ2-1,many,CASSPGQGTDNEQFF,TGTGCCAGCAGCCCGGGACAGGGGACCGACAATGAGCAGTTCTTC
NA,TRBV10-3,TRBJ2-7,NA,CAIRPGRDPSNEQYF,TGTGCCATCAGGCCAGGCCGGGACCCCTCCAACGAGCAGTACTTC
TRBD1,TRBV2,TRBJ2-1,many,CASSPSGQGAWGEQFF,TGTGCCAGCAGTCCATCGGGACAGGGGGCCTGGGGAGAGCAGTTCTTC
TRBD1,TRBV12-3/TRBV12-4,TRBJ1-5,many,CASSSDREFNNQPQHF,TGTGCCAGCAGTTCAGACAGGGAATTTAACAATCAGCCCCAGCATTTT
NA,TRBV28,TRBJ2-7,many,CASSLPSGYEQYF,TGTGCCAGCAGTTTACCGAGCGGCTACGAGCAGTACTTC
NA,TRBV20-1,TRBJ2-1,few,CSARPTILSGQPGEQFF,TGCAGTGCTAGACCCACCATTCTTAGCGGCCAACCGGGTGAGCAGTTCTTC
TRBD1,TRBV30,TRBJ2-3,few,CAWSELLITGAGTDTQYF,TGTGCCTGGAGTGAACTGCTCATCACAGGGGCGGGTACAGATACGCAGTATTTT
TRBD2,TRBV7-2,TRBJ2-3,many,CASSPLSGGGDTQYF,TGTGCCAGCAGCCCCCTGAGCGGGGGCGGAGATACGCAGTATTTT
TRBD1,TRBV29-1,TRBJ1-2,few,CSVEPLDRGRGGYTF,TGCAGCGTTGAACCCTTGGACAGGGGGCGAGGTGGCTACACCTTC
TRBD2,TRBV11-2,TRBJ2-7,many,CASSPGLAGIYEQYF,TGTGCCAGCAGCCCCGGACTAGCGGGTATCTACGAGCAGTACTTC
NA,TRBV3-1,TRBJ1-1,many,CASSPSFWPNNPGNTEAFF,TGTGCCAGCAGCCCGTCATTTTGGCCCAATAACCCGGGGAACACTGAAGCTTTCTTT
TRBD1,TRBV2,TRBJ1-2,NA,CASSPDRDSAPYGYTF,TGTGCCAGCAGTCCCGACCGGGACAGCGCCCCATATGGCTACACCTTC
NA,TRBV28,TRBJ1-2,many,CASSRASYGYTF,TGTGCCAGCAGTAGGGCTAGCTATGGCTACACCTTC
TRBD2,TRBV27,TRBJ2-1,many,CASTPLATTYNEQFF,TGTGCCAGCACCCCACTAGCGACAACCTACAATGAGCAGTTCTTC
NA,TRBV20-1,TRBJ2-7,many,CSAQPLANSYEQYF,TGCAGTGCTCAACCCCTAGCGAACTCCTACGAGCAGTACTTC
TRBD2,TRBV20-1,TRBJ2-7,many,CSARGLERETSYEQYF,TGCAGTGCTAGGGGCCTTGAGCGGGAGACCTCCTACGAGCAGTACTTC
NA,TRBV3-1,TRBJ1-3,many,CASSGGTSSGNTIYF,TGTGCCAGCTCTGGAGGGACTAGCTCTGGAAACACCATATATTTT
NA,TRBV28,TRBJ2-7,many,CASSLYKRLKDRYEQYF,TGTGCCAGCAGTTTATATAAGCGCCTAAAAGACCGCTACGAGCAGTACTTC